The clone carrying this T cell receptor beta chain was observed at least ten times. Its antigen is not known. A junction boundary mismatches the germline segment, possibly from a read error. CDR3 length equals 12 residues. CDR1 and CDR2 from the germline V gene are SGHRS and YFSETQ. This specimen comes from a study of T cells in Graves' hyperthyroidism and ophthalmopathy. Overall study findings and caveats: From stable hyperthyroidism, ophthalmopathy was set apart by a 13 V-J model.

A patient was excluded if there was uncontrolled infection, other autoimmune disease, pregnancy or lactation. From RNA transcripts, TCR beta CDR3 regions were amplified. The HTBI primer set drove a first-round RT-PCR of the TCR CDR3. TCRdb reanalysed the multiplex PCR reads using MiXCR and keeps one entry per CDR3 protein. Of 400,000 to 550,000 distinct CDR3 sequences in the sample, around 24% were seen once. This clonotype was obtained from a woman in her thirties with Graves' ophthalmopathy. The gene calls are TRBV5-1 and TRBJ2-7; D gene unclear. The sequencing sample was made of blood. The CDR3 nucleotides read TGTGCCAGCAGTTTTACCGGATCCGAGCAGTACTTC. As protein: CASSFTGSEQYF.